Listed below are T cell receptor beta chains from one sample, sequenced in a study of cytomegalovirus exposure and HLA in healthy donors. Using immunoSEQ multiplex PCR, the repertoire was profiled, and TCRdb retains in-frame clones only, with some absent. The profile shows about 93,000 clones, just over 75% of them singletons. Input material: PBMCs. All receptors come from a young man in good health and CMV-seronegative. Each CDR3 is given with its conserved first and last residue. A D gene is named only where the DNA matches it firmly. Some rows mark clone size as missing; the rest say once, few, many or name a class of expanded clone.

v_gene,len,abundance,d_gene,j_gene,CDR3aa,CDR3nt
TRBV5-1,14,few,NA,TRBJ2-5,CASKRQALGETQYF,TGCGCCAGCAAACGACAGGCCCTAGGGGAGACCCAGTACTTC
TRBV5-5,16,NA,NA,TRBJ1-2,CASSLESALPTGGYTF,TGTGCCAGCAGCTTGGAATCGGCGCTCCCGACTGGTGGCTACACCTTC
TRBV2,16,NA,TRBD2,TRBJ2-5,CASEPLAGGQVETQYF,TGTGCCAGCGAACCTCTAGCGGGGGGGCAGGTGGAGACCCAGTACTTC
TRBV13,15,NA,NA,TRBJ1-1,CASSHGGGMNTEAFF,TGTGCCAGCAGCCACGGCGGGGGAATGAACACTGAAGCTTTCTTT
TRBV7-9,16,NA,NA,TRBJ1-6,CASSPRDLDYNSPLHF,TGTGCCAGCAGCCCGCGAGATTTAGACTATAATTCACCCCTCCACTTT
TRBV6-9,12,NA,NA,TRBJ2-1,CARHHLPNEQFF,TGTGCCAGACATCACCTGCCCAATGAGCAGTTCTTC
TRBV19,14,NA,TRBD1,TRBJ1-1,CASGQGGGNTEAFF,TGTGCCAGTGGACAGGGCGGGGGGAACACTGAAGCTTTCTTT
TRBV7-9,17,NA,TRBD2,TRBJ2-3,CSSSSGTSGFSTDTQYF,TGTTCCAGCAGCTCTGGGACTAGCGGCTTTAGCACAGATACGCAGTATTTT
TRBV19,14,NA,TRBD1,TRBJ2-7,CASSTYRGSIEQYF,TGTGCCAGTAGTACCTACAGGGGATCGATCGAGCAGTACTTC
TRBV4-1,15,NA,NA,TRBJ2-1,CASSQLGDGNNEQFF,TGCGCCAGCAGCCAACTAGGAGACGGAAACAATGAGCAGTTCTTC
TRBV4-3,18,few,TRBD1,TRBJ1-2,CASSPQTGGWIGDYGYTF,TGCGCCAGCAGCCCACAGACAGGGGGTTGGATCGGTGACTATGGCTACACCTTC
TRBV7-3,13,NA,NA,TRBJ1-1,CASSLTRDTEAFF,TGTGCCAGCAGCTTAACCAGGGACACTGAAGCTTTCTTT
TRBV5-1,15,NA,NA,TRBJ2-5,CASSLERGTQETQYF,TGCGCCAGCAGCTTGGAGCGCGGGACCCAAGAGACCCAGTACTTC
TRBV7-9,14,NA,TRBD1,TRBJ1-2,CASRAPGGKGGYTF,TGTGCCAGTAGAGCCCCAGGGGGCAAGGGTGGCTACACCTTC
TRBV6-1,15,few,NA,TRBJ1-2,CASSEVGSTGYGYTF,TGTGCCAGCAGTGAAGTGGGCTCGACAGGCTATGGCTACACCTTC
TRBV4-3,14,few,NA,TRBJ1-5,CASSQGQANQPQHF,TGCGCCAGCAGCCAAGGACAGGCCAATCAGCCCCAGCATTTT
TRBV2,12,few,NA,TRBJ1-1,CASNPRSTEAFF,TGTGCCAGCAACCCCAGATCAACTGAAGCTTTCTTT
TRBV27,18,NA,TRBD2,TRBJ2-3,CASSTPSREGGGTDTQYF,TGTGCCAGCAGTACACCCTCTAGGGAGGGAGGAGGCACAGATACGCAGTATTTT
TRBV7-9,14,NA,NA,TRBJ1-1,CASSFSGMNTEAFF,TGTGCCAGCAGCTTTTCTGGCATGAACACTGAAGCTTTCTTT
TRBV18,15,NA,NA,TRBJ1-1,CASSPAGGKNTEAFF,TGTGCCAGCTCACCCGCGGGGGGGAAAAACACTGAAGCTTTCTTT
TRBV15,16,NA,NA,TRBJ2-3,CATSRVTGGITDTQYF,TGTGCCACCAGCAGAGTTACCGGGGGTATCACAGATACGCAGTATTTT
TRBV19,14,NA,NA,TRBJ1-5,CASSLTTGHQPQHF,TGTGCCAGTAGTCTGACGACAGGACATCAGCCCCAGCATTTT
TRBV5-1,15,NA,TRBD2,TRBJ2-3,CASSLAGTTTDTQYF,TGCGCCAGCAGCTTGGCCGGGACTACCACAGATACGCAGTATTTT
TRBV4-1,16,many,TRBD2,TRBJ2-1,CASSQVRLAVYNEQFF,TGCGCCAGCAGCCAAGTTCGGCTAGCGGTCTACAATGAGCAGTTCTTC
TRBV19,15,NA,NA,TRBJ1-5,CASRSTQGWKQPQHF,TGTGCCAGTAGAAGTACTCAGGGTTGGAAGCAGCCCCAGCATTTT
TRBV7-9,15,NA,TRBD2,TRBJ2-1,CASSYPSGGAGEQFF,TGTGCCAGCAGCTACCCTAGCGGGGGGGCCGGAGAGCAGTTCTTC
TRBV10-1,14,NA,NA,TRBJ1-2,CASSEEQARVGYTF,TGCGCCAGCAGTGAGGAGCAGGCCAGGGTTGGCTACACCTTC
TRBV28,16,NA,NA,TRBJ1-5,CASTNYREGSNQPQHF,TGTGCCAGCACAAATTACAGGGAGGGTAGCAATCAGCCCCAGCATTTT
TRBV27,12,NA,NA,TRBJ2-5,CASSQTGETQYF,TGTGCCAGCAGTCAAACGGGAGAGACCCAGTACTTC
TRBV6-5,14,NA,NA,TRBJ1-1,CASSLFGGSNEAFF,TGTGCCAGCAGTTTATTCGGAGGTTCGAATGAAGCTTTCTTT
TRBV18,15,NA,TRBD1,TRBJ2-7,CASSPGQGLMYEQYF,TGTGCCAGCTCACCAGGACAGGGACTCATGTACGAGCAGTACTTC
TRBV19,11,few,NA,TRBJ2-5,CASGGLGTQYF,TGTGCCAGTGGGGGACTGGGGACCCAGTACTTC
TRBV5-1,14,few,NA,TRBJ2-1,CASSGMAGYNEQFF,TGCGCCAGCAGCGGTATGGCGGGATACAATGAGCAGTTCTTC
TRBV7-2,13,NA,NA,TRBJ2-7,CASSLGLQYEQYF,TGTGCCAGCAGCTTAGGATTACAGTACGAGCAGTACTTC
TRBV7-9,16,NA,NA,TRBJ1-2,CASSLSPTGTNYGYTF,TGCGCCAGCAGCTTGAGTCCGACAGGCACTAACTATGGCTACACCTTC
TRBV19,12,NA,NA,TRBJ1-5,CASTRGNQPQHF,TGTGCCAGTACCAGGGGCAATCAGCCCCAGCATTTT
TRBV10-3,11,NA,NA,TRBJ2-3,CAIRDTDTQYF,TGTGCCATCCGCGACACAGATACGCAGTATTTT
TRBV6-1,15,few,NA,TRBJ1-1,CASSGRRGLFSEAFF,TGTGCCAGCAGTGGTCGCAGGGGATTATTCTCTGAAGCTTTCTTT
TRBV10-3,13,NA,TRBD1,TRBJ1-1,CASEGQGKTEAFF,TGTGCCTCCGAGGGACAGGGAAAAACTGAAGCTTTCTTT
TRBV7-9,14,NA,TRBD1,TRBJ2-7,CASSPGQGPYEQYF,TGTGCCAGCAGCCCGGGACAGGGCCCCTACGAGCAGTACTTC
TRBV19,15,once,TRBD2,TRBJ2-5,CASSSTSGGWETQYF,TGTGCCAGTAGTTCGACTAGCGGGGGCTGGGAGACCCAGTACTTC
TRBV11-1,15,few,TRBD2,TRBJ2-1,CASSPGLSGSNEQFF,TGTGCCAGCTCCCCGGGACTAAGCGGCTCTAATGAGCAGTTCTTC
TRBV27,16,NA,TRBD2,TRBJ2-1,CASSLISGRENNEQFF,TGTGCCAGCAGTTTGATTAGCGGGAGGGAAAATAATGAGCAGTTCTTC
TRBV7-6,13,NA,TRBD1,TRBJ1-2,CASSSDRVDGYTF,TGTGCCAGCAGCTCGGACAGGGTGGATGGCTACACCTTC
TRBV29-1,16,once,TRBD1,TRBJ1-2,CSVQGRGRLSNYGYTF,TGCAGCGTTCAAGGCAGGGGGCGTTTGAGTAACTATGGCTACACCTTC